This T cell receptor beta chain emerged from a study of T-cell reconstitution after alpha-beta-depleted transplantation in children (dated by TCRdb to about 2016). Some background on the complete study: Using TCR repertoire profiling, the study quantitatively followed how T-cell immune reconstitution unfolded in children after TCRalphabeta/CD19-depleted allogeneic hematopoietic cell transplantation. Overall results and qualifications from the work: In some patients, high TCRbeta diversity at day 60 was attributed to recipient T cells and intrathymic progenitors that had survived conditioning. About two months after transplant, the apparently early recovery of alphabetaT-cell counts reportedly depended on just several hundred clones that had expanded rapidly and came from non-depleted graft cells. Over subsequent months, a decline in hyperexpanded clone frequencies was noted, and after one year, T-cell counts and TCRbeta diversity were mostly ascribed to newly produced T cells.

Library prep was done by PCR. The run used an Illumina HiSeq 2500. TCR libraries were prepared with molecular barcoding, using unique molecular identifiers to normalize TCRbeta repertoire quantification. TCRdb applied fastp at Q25 and MiXCR to the public reads, then kept only in-frame beta chains. Rows matching on CDR3 protein sequence are summarized as one entry with the most common DNA and genes. The sample records roughly 76,000 distinct CDR3 sequences, roughly a tenth of which are singletons. The ten largest clones represent less than 15% of the sample. This clonotype has ten or more counts. The antigen this receptor binds is unknown. Within one base of it there is no much larger clone, and no base qualities were kept. A distance of 16 bases separates the germline ends of V and J, which lose 1 base and 2 bases respectively. There are 17 amino acids in the CDR3, from cysteine to phenylalanine inclusive. The retained sequence is limited to the CDR3, 51 bases, with the frame set at the first base. Taken from the germline V gene (reference sequence), the CDR1 and CDR2 loops are LGHDT and YNNKEL.

The sample's treatment or condition label, in plain terms: allogeneic hematopoietic cell transplantation with graft depleted of TCRalphabeta T cells and CD19 B cells. Transplant recipients were children who received TCRalphabeta/CD19-depleted allogeneic hematopoietic cell grafts. The sequencing here drew on PBMCs, taken before TCRalphabeta/CD19-depleted stem cell transplant. This receptor was identified in a boy aged 5-17 years with acute myeloid leukemia, due to receive a stem cell transplant. This sequence uses TRBV3-1 and TRBJ2-3, and perhaps TRBD2 as D gene, on 6 matching bases. The base sequence is TGTGCCAGCAGCCAAGCTGTCGAGCGGGCTAACACAGATACGCAGTATTTT. Translated, this gives CASSQAVERANTDTQYF.